This T cell receptor (beta chain) was identified in a study of CXCR3-negative and CXCR3-positive naive CD8 T cells (dated by TCRdb to the late 2010s). Study-wide context: In total, about 130 million TRB reads were obtained, which works out to roughly 1.5 +/- 0.3 million reads per library. Diversity and physicochemical repertoire analyses were performed on some 10 donors pooled from two independent experiments. For the TRBV-TRBJ cluster analysis, the naive subsets came from a handful of donors, while the memory cells came from 3 donors. The study at large found these results: CXCR3 expression partially decreased after cryopreservation, so most assays used freshly isolated PBMCs. Comparably high repertoire diversity was found in both naive subsets, whereas much lower repertoire diversity was found in memory CD8+ T cells. Compared with CXCR3-negative naive cells, CXCR3-positive naive cells had TRB CDR3s with higher hydrophobicity (lower Kidera factor 4), lower energy, and higher strength and volume indices. Because surface CD5, which has been linked to self-reactivity in mice, was comparable between naive subsets, TCR interaction strength was also inferred from TRB CDR3 physicochemical properties. Within the same donor, TRBV-TRBJ usage looked similar between naive CXCR3-negative and CXCR3-positive cells, but memory cells had distinct patterns.

For every CD8+ T cell subset, over 250,000 cells were flow-sorted straight into RLT lysis buffer, and each subset was sorted in triplicate. Naive CD8+ T cells were defined stringently as CD45RO-CCR7+CD27+CD95- to exclude memory contaminants. Using standard density gradient centrifugation, peripheral blood mononuclear cells were isolated from buffy coats. A FACSAria III was used to flow-sort naive CXCR3-negative and CXCR3-positive CD8+ T cells. Total RNA was extracted from sorted cells using an RNeasy Mini Kit. To note about this clonotype: The specificity of this receptor is unknown.

Sequenced on a NextSeq 550. The Human TCR Profiling Kit (MiLaboratory) was used to make UMI-labeled 5' RACE TRB cDNA libraries. The full amount of extracted RNA was used for cDNA synthesis, and the full amount of resulting cDNA was used for PCR amplification. Libraries were prepared in parallel with an identical number of PCR cycles. The authors' pipeline ran thus. About 50,000 +/- 10,000 unique UMI-labeled TRB cDNA molecules per library were extracted with MIGEC and MiXCR, with at least two reads per UMI required. An average of roughly 40,000 +/- 10,000 functional in-frame TRB CDR3 nucleotide clonotypes without stop codons was found per library. Diversity metrics, including normalized Shannon-Wiener and Chao1, were computed in VDJtools after downsampling to 5000 UMI-labeled TRB molecules per sample. VDJtools computed clonotype-size-weighted physicochemical properties of the central five CDR3 residues: interaction energy, strength, volume and Kidera factor 4. Reprocessed by TCRdb, the reads give a single entry per CDR3 protein sequence, without DNA. TCRdb, rather than the study authors, made the V and J calls. The record for this sample contains around 120,000 distinct CDR3 sequences. Of the sample, roughly 0.6% is held by the ten largest clones.

Per the germline V gene (reference sequence), SEHNR is the CDR1 and FQNEAQ is the CDR2. From the cysteine through the phenylalanine, the CDR3 covers 15 amino acids. No coding sequence is recorded. The chain employs TRBV7-9 and TRBJ2-7; TCRdb picks TRBD2, but there is no DNA to check that call. This TCR came from a human donor in good health. Some clones in this sample may be carry-over from other donors' samples. Source material: naive CXCR3+ CD8+ T cells from blood. The cell subset or site label on this specimen signifies: CD45RO-CCR7+CD27+CD95- naive CD8+ T cells expressing CXCR3 (TNR3+). Here the CDR3 is given as CASSATSGGDHEQYF.